This TCR beta chain was documented in a study of cytomegalovirus exposure and HLA in healthy donors. Study results and caveats: In a later analysis, a missense DCLRE1C variant was linked to TCR beta V- and J-gene trimming. Per a later analysis, about 17,000 TCR beta sequences showed association with HLA alleles at 0.05 false discovery rate.

The PCR had 60 Vbeta and 13 Jbeta primers. Produced via immunoSEQ multiplex PCR; TCRdb's table is partial and in-frame only. The data contain approximately 220,000 clones, about 81% of them singletons. Details on this clone: Its antigen is unknown.

V gave up 4 bases and J gave up 8 bases; unmatched junction bases: 10. CDR3 length: 16 residues. The V gene's germline CDR1 is SGHDT and CDR2 YYEEEE. The V and J genes are TRBV5-6 and TRBJ2-1, with 12 bases aligning to TRBD2. This receptor was obtained from a man in his forties in good health and CMV-seropositive. What was sequenced was PBMCs. The CDR3 protein is CASSRRLAGVTYEQFF. In nucleotides, the CDR3 is TGTGCCAGCAGCAGAAGACTAGCGGGAGTTACGTATGAGCAGTTCTTC.